The 13 T cell receptor beta chains reported below all come from one sample, sequenced in a study of CD8+ T cells in alopecia areata. Reverse transcription of extracted RNA yielded cDNA, which provided the sequencing template. Assay used: immunoSEQ multiplex PCR; TCRdb lists only in-frame clones, some missing. This table holds roughly 75,000 clones, approximately 60% found once. The sample in question was CD8+ T cells sorted from blood, obtained at week 0. All receptors derive from a human donor with alopecia areata.

This clone was picked up a small number of times. This chain connects TRBV29-1 to TRBJ2-1; perhaps TRBD1 as D (5 bases). There are 12 residues in the CDR3. The germline V gene has CDR1 SQVTM and CDR2 ANQGSEA. Trimming took off 4 bases at V and 6 bases at J, with 10 bases between the two ends. The CDR3 here is CSVVRQGNEQFF. In DNA, the CDR3 is TGCAGCGTTGTGAGGCAGGGCAATGAGCAGTTCTTC.

The chain uses TRBV11-2 and TRBJ2-1; D is ambiguous. Germline CDR1 and CDR2: SGHAT and FQNNGV. The CDR3 spans 16 residues. Between the trimmed V and J ends, which lost 1 base and 8 bases, there was a span of 18 bases. CDR3: CASSLGLYSPGDEQFF. CDR3 sequence (DNA): TGTGCCAGCAGCTTAGGTCTTTACAGCCCTGGCGATGAGCAGTTCTTC.

V is TRBV4-3 and J is TRBJ2-5, with TRBD2 identical over 7 bases. Germline V gene data show CDR1 as LGHNA and CDR2 as YSLEER. This CDR3 is built from 15 residues. The V and J ends lost 1 base and 5 bases, in that order; junction bases with no gene match: 7. The CDR3 reads CASSQVLAVGETQYF. CDR3 DNA sequence: TGCGCCAGCAGCCAAGTGCTAGCGGTCGGGGAGACCCAGTACTTC.

The V call is TRBV2, the J call TRBJ2-3; 10 bases match TRBD2. The V gene's germline CDR1 is SNHLY and CDR2 FYNNEI. This CDR3 is 15 amino acids long. The ends lost 5 bases at V and 4 bases at J; junction bases unmatched: 6. In nucleotides, the CDR3 is TGTGCCAGCAGTCGGTTCCTAGCGGGAGCAGATACGCAGTATTTT. Amino acids: CASSRFLAGADTQYF.

The rearrangement links TRBV16 to TRBJ2-7; D remains unclear. With 4 bases removed from V and 2 bases from J, the gap between germline ends came to 9 bases. The germline gives CDR1 KGHSY, CDR2 FQNENV. The CDR3 sequence is 13 residues long. CDR3 sequence: CASSRSQAYEQYF. The CDR3 DNA sequence: TGTGCCAGCAGCCGGTCCCAGGCCTACGAGCAGTACTTC.

The chain couples TRBV5-4 to TRBJ2-7, with TRBD1 matching 8 bases. There are 13 residues in the CDR3. With 3 bases clipped from V and 3 bases from J, the junction kept 2 bases outside the gene matches. From germline, CDR1 is SGHNT and CDR2 YYREEE (reference sequence). CDR3 in DNA: TGTGCCAGCAGCTGGGACAGGAACTACGAGCAGTACTTC. Translation: CASSWDRNYEQYF.

This clone occurred a few times. V and J are TRBV10-3 and TRBJ1-2, with D uncertain. This CDR3 contains 13 residues. V shed 4 bases and J shed 3 bases, with 9 bases lying between them. Germline V CDR1 and CDR2: ENHRY, SYGVKD. CDR3 protein: CAISGWEDYGYTF. CDR3 in DNA: TGTGCCATCAGTGGCTGGGAAGACTATGGCTACACCTTC.

The chain recombines TRBV29-1 with TRBJ2-5, with D maybe TRBD1 (6 bases). This CDR3 is 14 amino acids long. The V gene lost 6 bases and the J gene lost 5 bases, with 19 bases spanning the gap. Germline CDR1 reads SQVTM; CDR2 reads ANQGSEA. The CDR3: CSVLGQSNVETQYF. CDR3 sequence (DNA): TGCAGCGTCTTGGGACAATCGAACGTGGAGACCCAGTACTTC.

The V and J genes are TRBV5-6 and TRBJ2-1, with TRBD2 matching over 7 bases. There are 15 residues in the CDR3. After removal of 0 bases from V and 6 bases from J, the junction contained 6 bases not matched to a gene. Germline V lookup: CDR1 SGHDT, CDR2 YYEEEE. The CDR3 sequence is CASSLVAGVFNEQFF. The CDR3 nucleotides are TGTGCCAGCAGCTTGGTGGCGGGGGTGTTCAATGAGCAGTTCTTC.

CDR3 amino acids: CASSPLADASYEQYF. In DNA form, the CDR3 reads TGTGCCAGCAGCCCCTTGGCGGACGCCTCCTACGAGCAGTACTTC. The chain joins TRBV7-2 to TRBJ2-7; D unclear. The CDR3 is made up of 15 amino acids. The germline V gene has CDR1 SGHTA and CDR2 FQGNSA. Trimming shortened V by 5 bases and J by 0 bases, and 14 bases separated the two germline ends.

The V gene is TRBV7-3, the J gene TRBJ2-3; 7 bases fit TRBD2. The CDR3 sequence is 19 residues long. The germline V gene encodes CDR1 SGHTA and CDR2 FQGTGA. Losses at the gene ends were 1 base for V and 2 bases for J; bases not matched to a gene: 15. CDR3 in amino acids: CASSLMGSGERGFTDTQYF. CDR3 coding DNA: TGTGCCAGCAGCTTAATGGGGTCCGGCGAGCGGGGATTCACAGATACGCAGTATTTT.

The V gene is TRBV29-1, the J gene TRBJ1-1, with 8 bases fitting TRBD1. With 3 bases clipped from V and 6 bases from J, the junction kept 6 bases outside the gene matches. The V gene's germline CDR1 is SQVTM and CDR2 ANQGSEA. The CDR3 contains 13 residues. CDR3 sequence (DNA): TGCAGCGTTGAGACAGGGGAAAATGCTGAAGCTTTCTTT. This encodes CSVETGENAEAFF.

This clone appeared a few times. V usage is TRBV13 and J usage is TRBJ2-5; 13 bases are a match to TRBD2. Trimming at V came to 5 bases and at J to 4 bases, leaving 7 bases not matched to a gene. This CDR3 region has 16 residues. CDR1 and CDR2 from the germline V gene are PRHDT and FYEKMQ (reference sequence). CDR3: CASSLGLAGVPETQYF. The CDR3 region has the DNA TGTGCCAGCAGCCTCGGACTAGCGGGAGTTCCAGAGACCCAGTACTTC.